A selection of T cell receptor beta chains follows, all from one sample in a study of blood T cell repertoires in COVID-19. Only in-frame clones appear in the TCRdb table, and some are missing; sequencing was by immunoSEQ multiplex PCR. This table holds fewer than 700,000 clones, 70% to 90% found once. Sequenced: peripheral blood. These receptor sequences come from a woman between 45 and 65 years old with COVID-19, enrolled during active disease. CDR3s include the opening cysteine and the closing phenylalanine or tryptophan. Fields, in order: clone size, J gene, D gene, V gene, CDR3 protein, CDR3 DNA. D genes are given only for firm matches. Only part of the rows carry a size: once, few, many, or a class if the clone is expanded.

clone_size: .
j_call: TRBJ2-7
d_call: .
v_call: TRBV6-5
cdr3_aa: CASSYGQGGYEQYF
cdr3_nt: TGTGCCAGCAGTTACGGGCAGGGGGGCTACGAGCAGTACTTC

clone_size: .
j_call: TRBJ2-3
d_call: TRBD2
v_call: TRBV11-2
cdr3_aa: CASSPGLAGTSTDTQYF
cdr3_nt: TGTGCCAGCAGCCCTGGACTAGCGGGGACTAGCACAGATACGCAGTATTTT

clone_size: .
j_call: TRBJ2-7
d_call: .
v_call: TRBV7-2
cdr3_aa: CASSLMHRASYEQYF
cdr3_nt: TGTGCCAGCAGCTTAATGCACAGGGCGTCCTACGAGCAGTACTTC

clone_size: .
j_call: TRBJ2-3
d_call: TRBD2
v_call: TRBV12-3/TRBV12-4
cdr3_aa: CASSWGGTDTQYF
cdr3_nt: TGTGCCAGCAGCTGGGGGGGGACGGATACGCAGTATTTT

clone_size: .
j_call: TRBJ2-1
d_call: .
v_call: TRBV7-2
cdr3_aa: CASSGVEEQFF
cdr3_nt: TGTGCCAGCAGCGGCGTGGAGGAGCAGTTCTTC

clone_size: .
j_call: TRBJ1-1
d_call: TRBD1
v_call: TRBV9
cdr3_aa: CASSTRQGNTEAFF
cdr3_nt: TGTGCCAGCAGCACGAGACAGGGGAACACTGAAGCTTTCTTT

clone_size: .
j_call: TRBJ2-3
d_call: TRBD2
v_call: TRBV9
cdr3_aa: CASSAGTRTDTQYF
cdr3_nt: TGTGCCAGCAGCGCCGGGACTAGGACAGATACGCAGTATTTT

clone_size: .
j_call: TRBJ1-1
d_call: .
v_call: TRBV7-2
cdr3_aa: CASSLSVPTEAFF
cdr3_nt: TGTGCCAGCAGCTTAAGCGTGCCCACTGAAGCTTTCTTT

clone_size: .
j_call: TRBJ1-1
d_call: TRBD1
v_call: TRBV30
cdr3_aa: CAWSVQDLGQGSTEAFF
cdr3_nt: TGTGCCTGGAGTGTACAAGACCTTGGACAGGGGAGTACTGAAGCTTTCTTT

clone_size: .
j_call: TRBJ2-3
d_call: .
v_call: TRBV5-8
cdr3_aa: CASSRSQGMADTQYF
cdr3_nt: TGTGCCAGCAGCCGCTCCCAGGGGATGGCAGATACGCAGTATTTT

clone_size: .
j_call: TRBJ2-1
d_call: .
v_call: TRBV6-5
cdr3_aa: CASAFQGGNEQFF
cdr3_nt: TGTGCCAGCGCCTTCCAAGGGGGCAATGAGCAGTTCTTC

clone_size: .
j_call: TRBJ1-2
d_call: TRBD1
v_call: TRBV5-1
cdr3_aa: CASSLDPGQNYGYTF
cdr3_nt: TGCGCCAGCAGCTTGGATCCGGGACAGAACTATGGCTACACCTTC

clone_size: .
j_call: TRBJ1-1
d_call: .
v_call: TRBV19
cdr3_aa: CASSITGWMTEAFF
cdr3_nt: TGTGCCAGTAGTATTACAGGGTGGATGACTGAAGCTTTCTTT

clone_size: .
j_call: TRBJ1-4
d_call: .
v_call: TRBV9
cdr3_aa: CASSPPPGTEKLFF
cdr3_nt: TGTGCCAGCAGCCCGCCGCCGGGGACAGAAAAACTGTTTTTT

clone_size: once
j_call: TRBJ1-3
d_call: TRBD1
v_call: TRBV6-5
cdr3_aa: CASRPGTGSGNTIYF
cdr3_nt: TGTGCCAGCAGGCCCGGGACAGGCTCTGGAAACACCATATATTTT

clone_size: .
j_call: TRBJ2-7
d_call: TRBD2
v_call: TRBV7-9
cdr3_aa: CASSLVGAGAYEQYF
cdr3_nt: TGTGCCAGCAGCTTAGTTGGAGCGGGGGCCTACGAGCAGTACTTC

clone_size: .
j_call: TRBJ1-2
d_call: .
v_call: TRBV5-1
cdr3_aa: CASTREPQVDGYTF
cdr3_nt: TGCGCCAGCACCCGCGAGCCGCAGGTCGATGGCTACACCTTC

clone_size: .
j_call: TRBJ2-5
d_call: .
v_call: TRBV2
cdr3_aa: CASSVTGSQETQYF
cdr3_nt: TGTGCCAGCAGTGTAACGGGTAGCCAAGAGACCCAGTACTTC

clone_size: .
j_call: TRBJ2-4
d_call: TRBD2
v_call: TRBV13
cdr3_aa: CASSPSGGIAKNIQYF
cdr3_nt: TGTGCCAGCAGCCCAAGCGGGGGGATAGCCAAAAACATTCAGTACTTC

clone_size: .
j_call: TRBJ2-3
d_call: .
v_call: TRBV2
cdr3_aa: CASRRFRTDTQYF
cdr3_nt: TGTGCCAGCCGCCGGTTCCGCACAGATACGCAGTATTTT

clone_size: once
j_call: TRBJ1-2
d_call: TRBD1
v_call: TRBV11-1
cdr3_aa: CASSTGTGGGYTF
cdr3_nt: TGTGCCAGCAGCACGGGGACAGGGGGTGGCTACACCTTC

clone_size: .
j_call: TRBJ1-1
d_call: TRBD1
v_call: TRBV7-2
cdr3_aa: CASSYSGGPTEAFF
cdr3_nt: TGTGCCAGCAGCTACTCAGGGGGCCCCACTGAAGCTTTCTTT

clone_size: .
j_call: TRBJ2-1
d_call: TRBD2
v_call: TRBV4-1
cdr3_aa: CASSQGAGGDEQFF
cdr3_nt: TGCGCCAGCAGCCAAGGAGCGGGGGGAGACGAGCAGTTCTTC

clone_size: .
j_call: TRBJ1-4
d_call: TRBD1
v_call: TRBV4-1
cdr3_aa: CASSQAQGGYEKLFF
cdr3_nt: TGCGCCAGCAGCCAAGCCCAGGGGGGATATGAAAAACTGTTTTTT

clone_size: .
j_call: TRBJ1-1
d_call: .
v_call: TRBV7-8
cdr3_aa: CASSLAEGYTEAFF
cdr3_nt: TGTGCCAGCAGCTTAGCGGAGGGGTATACTGAAGCTTTCTTT

clone_size: once
j_call: TRBJ1-3
d_call: TRBD1
v_call: TRBV18
cdr3_aa: CASSLDRAGNTIYF
cdr3_nt: TGTGCCAGCTCACTCGACAGGGCCGGAAACACCATATATTTT

clone_size: .
j_call: TRBJ2-1
d_call: .
v_call: TRBV2
cdr3_aa: CASSVGANNEQFF
cdr3_nt: TGTGCCAGCAGTGTTGGGGCAAACAATGAGCAGTTCTTC

clone_size: .
j_call: TRBJ2-5
d_call: TRBD1
v_call: TRBV3-1/TRBV3-2
cdr3_aa: CASSPSQGDQETQYF
cdr3_nt: TGTGCCAGCAGCCCATCACAGGGGGACCAAGAGACCCAGTACTTC

clone_size: .
j_call: TRBJ2-4
d_call: TRBD1
v_call: TRBV9
cdr3_aa: CASSAGTGGAKNIQYF
cdr3_nt: TGTGCCAGCAGCGCGGGGACAGGGGGAGCCAAAAACATTCAGTACTTC

clone_size: .
j_call: TRBJ1-3
d_call: .
v_call: TRBV2
cdr3_aa: CAIDSISGNTIYF
cdr3_nt: TGTGCCATAGACAGCATCTCTGGAAACACCATATATTTT

clone_size: .
j_call: TRBJ1-4
d_call: .
v_call: TRBV6-5
cdr3_aa: CASSYATGDNEKLFF
cdr3_nt: TGTGCCAGCAGTTACGCCACAGGAGATAATGAAAAACTGTTTTTT

clone_size: .
j_call: TRBJ1-1
d_call: TRBD1
v_call: TRBV30
cdr3_aa: CAWRGDRGGTEAFF
cdr3_nt: TGTGCCTGGAGAGGCGACAGGGGCGGAACTGAAGCTTTCTTT

clone_size: .
j_call: TRBJ1-2
d_call: TRBD1
v_call: TRBV27
cdr3_aa: CASSLRQGDSISYGYTF
cdr3_nt: TGTGCCAGCAGTTTAAGACAGGGGGACTCGATTAGCTATGGCTACACCTTC

clone_size: .
j_call: TRBJ2-1
d_call: TRBD2
v_call: TRBV2
cdr3_aa: CASSGSSGGTNEQFF
cdr3_nt: TGTGCCAGCAGTGGGTCTAGCGGGGGGACCAATGAGCAGTTCTTC

clone_size: .
j_call: TRBJ2-2
d_call: .
v_call: TRBV11-2
cdr3_aa: CASSLGRGTATGELFF
cdr3_nt: TGTGCCAGCAGCCTAGGGAGGGGGACAGCCACCGGGGAGCTGTTTTTT

clone_size: .
j_call: TRBJ1-3
d_call: TRBD1
v_call: TRBV5-4
cdr3_aa: CASSFRQGSGNTIYF
cdr3_nt: TGTGCCAGCAGTTTTCGACAGGGTTCTGGAAACACCATATATTTT

clone_size: few
j_call: TRBJ1-1
d_call: .
v_call: TRBV10-3
cdr3_aa: CAISAGIITTEAFF
cdr3_nt: TGTGCCATCAGTGCAGGGATTATCACCACTGAAGCTTTCTTT

clone_size: .
j_call: TRBJ1-5
d_call: .
v_call: TRBV9
cdr3_aa: CASSVDYNQPQHF
cdr3_nt: TGTGCCAGCAGCGTCGACTACAATCAGCCCCAGCATTTT

clone_size: .
j_call: TRBJ2-2
d_call: .
v_call: TRBV30
cdr3_aa: CAWRSIWQGRTGELFF
cdr3_nt: TGTGCCTGGAGAAGTATCTGGCAGGGGAGAACCGGGGAGCTGTTTTTT

clone_size: once
j_call: TRBJ2-7
d_call: TRBD2
v_call: TRBV5-4
cdr3_aa: CASSPQGLVSSEQYF
cdr3_nt: TGTGCCAGCAGCCCGCAGGGACTAGTCTCCTCCGAGCAGTACTTC

clone_size: .
j_call: TRBJ2-1
d_call: TRBD2
v_call: TRBV24-1
cdr3_aa: CATSEPGTSVYNEQFF
cdr3_nt: TGTGCCACCAGTGAGCCCGGGACTAGTGTCTACAATGAGCAGTTCTTC

clone_size: few
j_call: TRBJ2-5
d_call: TRBD1
v_call: TRBV19
cdr3_aa: CASSRGQGGYQETQYF
cdr3_nt: TGTGCCAGTAGTAGGGGACAGGGTGGCTACCAAGAGACCCAGTACTTC

clone_size: .
j_call: TRBJ1-1
d_call: TRBD1
v_call: TRBV6-5
cdr3_aa: CASSYSTGRLSEAFF
cdr3_nt: TGTGCCAGCAGTTACTCGACAGGGCGGCTGTCTGAAGCTTTCTTT

clone_size: .
j_call: TRBJ1-1
d_call: .
v_call: TRBV2
cdr3_aa: CASSEWQNTEAFF
cdr3_nt: TGTGCCAGCAGTGAATGGCAGAACACTGAAGCTTTCTTT

clone_size: .
j_call: TRBJ2-3
d_call: .
v_call: TRBV19
cdr3_aa: CASSIPGYLLRDTQYF
cdr3_nt: TGTGCCAGTAGTATTCCGGGGTACTTATTACGGGATACGCAGTATTTT

clone_size: few
j_call: TRBJ2-7
d_call: .
v_call: TRBV5-1
cdr3_aa: CASSSLAIEGSEQYF
cdr3_nt: TGCGCCAGCAGCAGCTTGGCTATTGAAGGGAGCGAGCAGTACTTC